One and the same sample provided the 18 T cell receptor beta chains below, sequenced in a study of spatial heterogeneity in lung cancer. General observations from the study: Higher tumor mutation counts went along with higher counts of expanded intratumoral alpha and beta TCRs.

Time point meaning: sample taken at primary tumor resection. TCRdb processed the 5' RACE reads anew with MiXCR; each CDR3 protein has one entry. The sample holds fewer than 6,000 distinct CDR3 sequences, less than 35% seen once. The antigens of these receptors remain unknown. Sequences were derived from lung tumor tissue, sampled at surgery. Receptor source: a female donor with early-stage non-small cell lung cancer.

The genes are TRBV28 and TRBJ2-5, with 7 bases that match TRBD2. The ends lost 6 bases at V and 3 bases at J; junction bases unmatched: 19. CDR1 and CDR2 (germline): MDHEN, SYDVKM. The CDR3 contains 18 residues. In DNA, the CDR3 is TGTGCCAGCAGCACTTTATTCGAGGCGGGAGAGAAAGAAGAGACCCAGTACTTC. Its translation: CASSTLFEAGEKEETQYF.

Worth noting for this clonotype: A much bigger clone sits one base away, suggesting this may be a read error. The rearrangement uses TRBV2 and TRBJ2-5, with no clear D. This CDR3 has 13 residues. Per the germline V gene, CDR1 is SNHLY and CDR2 is FYNNEI. This chain's CDR3 is CASRTENKETQHF. The CDR3 DNA reads as TGTGCCAGCAGGACGGAGAATAAAGAGACCCAGCACTTC.

In this sample, this clonotype is medium-sized. The chain employs TRBV6-5 and TRBJ2-7, with D possibly being TRBD2 (7 bases). CDR3 length: 14 amino acids. From germline, CDR1 is MNHEY and CDR2 SVGAGI. The V and J ends lost 2 bases and 4 bases respectively, with 12 bases between them. Written as DNA, the CDR3 is TGTGCCAGCAGTTACGGCGGGGGCGGATACGAGCAGTACTTC. Translating it yields CASSYGGGGYEQYF.

This clonotype was detected a few times. V and J are TRBV6-6 and TRBJ1-3; the D is unclear. Germline loops: CDR1 MNHNY, CDR2 SVGAGI (reference sequence). The CDR3 contains 13 residues. V lost 6 bases and J lost 2, with 8 bases in between. CDR3 residues: CASSRGTGNTIYF. CDR3 nucleotides: TGTGCCAGCAGCCGCGGTACTGGAAACACCATATATTTT.

The V gene is TRBV6-2 or TRBV6-3, the J gene TRBJ2-3; D may be TRBD1 (5 bases). Germline CDR1 reads MNHEY; CDR2 reads SVGEGT. Deletions cut 8 bases from V and 7 bases from J, with 19 bases between. CDR3 length: 14 residues. The CDR3 reads CASYPGPHIYTQYF. The DNA for the CDR3 is TGTGCCAGCTACCCAGGGCCTCACATCTATACGCAGTATTTT.

This clonotype is labeled medium-sized. This sequence joins TRBV12-3 or TRBV12-4 and TRBJ1-2, with D possibly matching TRBD1 (5 bases). The V end was cut by 5 bases, the J end by 6 bases, with 13 bases between. The CDR3 runs to 13 residues. The CDR3 sequence is CASSPDSRHGYTF. The CDR3 DNA sequence: TGTGCCAGCAGTCCAGACAGTAGGCATGGCTACACCTTC.

By proportion, this clonotype is medium-sized. The V and J genes are TRBV4-3 and TRBJ2-1; D not resolved. Germline assignment: CDR1 LGHNA and CDR2 YSLEER. The CDR3 consists of 15 residues. Trimming cost V 1 base and J 2 bases, with 9 bases left between them. CDR3 sequence: CASSQVNSAYNEQFF. The CDR3 DNA follows: TGCGCCAGCAGCCAAGTCAATTCGGCCTACAATGAGCAGTTCTTC.

The chain has TRBV6-2 or TRBV6-3 and TRBJ1-5; D remains unclear. Trimming shortened V by 5 bases and J by 3 bases, and 17 bases separated the two germline ends. Per the germline V gene, CDR1 is MNHEY and CDR2 is SVGEGT. The CDR3 length is 16 residues. The CDR3 protein is CASSNDGLGYNQPQHF. CDR3 coding DNA: TGTGCCAGCAGTAACGACGGTCTCGGGTACAATCAGCCCCAGCATTTT.

This clonotype appeared many times. This sequence joins TRBV25-1 and TRBJ1-6; D uncertain. Germline CDR1 reads MGHDK; CDR2 reads SYGVNS. Trimming stripped 5 bases from V and 10 bases from J, with 15 bases between. The CDR3 spans 14 residues. Here the CDR3 reads CASSLGPMYSPLHF. CDR3 coding DNA: TGTGCCAGCAGTCTAGGACCCATGTACTCACCCCTCCACTTT. Complete variable domain (other parts from reference TRBV25-1 and TRBJ1-6): EADIYQTPRYLVIGTGKKITLECSQTMGHDKMYWYQQDPGMELHLIHYSYGVNSTEKGDLSSESTVSRIRTEHFPLTLESARPSHTSQYLCASSLGPMYSPLHFGNGTRLTVT.

This chain links TRBV20-1 with TRBJ2-3; 10 nucleotides agree with TRBD1. V shed 3 bases, J shed 0 bases, and the junction held 3 bases outside the gene matches. The CDR3 contains 15 residues. Germline V CDR1 and CDR2: DFQATT, SNEGSKA (reference sequence). The DNA for the CDR3 is TGCAGTGCTAGCGGGACAGGGGCTAGCACAGATACGCAGTATTTT. Amino acids: CSASGTGASTDTQYF.

The V gene is TRBV28, the J gene TRBJ2-1, with no clear D. Germline V gene sequence: CDR1 MDHEN, CDR2 SYDVKM. CDR3 length equals 13 residues. V shed 3 bases and J shed 10 bases, with 13 bases lying between them. The CDR3 region is CASSFPKAKEQFF. As DNA, the CDR3 is TGTGCCAGCAGTTTCCCGAAGGCAAAAGAGCAGTTCTTC.

CDR3 nucleotides: TGCGCCAGCAGCCTTCTTAGCGGGCCCTACAATGAGCAGTTCTTC. Amino acid sequence: CASSLLSGPYNEQFF. This sequence joins TRBV4-3 and TRBJ2-1, with TRBD2 matching 7 bases. CDR1 is LGHNA, CDR2 YSLEER, per germline. The CDR3 contains 15 residues. J gave up 2 bases and V 4 bases, and 5 bases lay outside the gene matches.

The rearrangement joins TRBV12-3 or TRBV12-4 to TRBJ1-5; D remains ambiguous. This CDR3 comprises 14 residues. The germline V and J ends were trimmed by 7 bases and 0 bases, with 10 bases remaining between them. The CDR3 protein is CASTLGSSNQPQHF. In DNA form, the CDR3 reads TGTGCCAGCACCTTAGGGTCTAGCAATCAGCCCCAGCATTTT.

By sample fraction, this clonotype is medium-sized. The gene calls are TRBV13 and TRBJ1-4, with TRBD1 matching over 7 bases. Trimming at V came to 5 bases and at J to 2 bases, leaving 2 bases not matched to a gene. Germline values: CDR1 PRHDT, CDR2 FYEKMQ (reference sequence). This CDR3 comprises 14 residues. DNA for the CDR3: TGTGCCAGCAGCCTACAGGGGACTAATGAAAAACTGTTTTTT. It is translated as CASSLQGTNEKLFF.

This clonotype is labeled as medium-sized. One junction end does not reproduce the germline sequence, and a read error may be involved. The V gene is TRBV27, the J gene TRBJ2-5; D may be TRBD2 (5 bases). The germline CDR1 and CDR2 sequences are MNHEY and SMNVEV (reference sequence). The CDR3 is 11 residues long. Here the CDR3 DNA reads TGTGCCATCGGACTGTATATGAGTTGGGGCTTC. This encodes CAIGLYMSWGF.

This clonotype was observed at least ten times. The V and J genes are TRBV20-1 and TRBJ2-5, with D possibly being TRBD1 (6 bases). The length of the CDR3 is 12 residues. Trimming shortened V by 6 bases and J by 4 bases, and 12 bases separated the two germline ends. Germline V gene lookup returns CDR1 DFQATT and CDR2 SNEGSKA (reference sequence). This CDR3 reads CSARRGAETQYF. The CDR3 region has the DNA TGCAGTGCCCGCAGGGGCGCAGAGACCCAGTACTTC.

The CDR3 DNA is TGTGCCAGCAGGATTAACTTCGACAGTCTTAACATTCAGTACTTC. Translation gives CASRINFDSLNIQYF. V is TRBV6-1 and J is TRBJ2-4; tentatively, D is TRBD1 (5 bases). The V gene lost 6 bases and the J gene lost 7 bases, with 19 bases spanning the gap. The CDR3 is made up of 15 amino acids. The V gene's germline CDR1 is MNHNS and CDR2 SASEGT.

This clonotype is labeled medium-sized. The V call is TRBV6-6, the J call TRBJ2-5; TRBD2 matches at 13 bases. There are 19 residues in the CDR3. V lost 2 bases, J lost 4 bases, and 13 bases stayed unmatched. Germline lookup yields CDR1 MNHNY and CDR2 SVGAGI (reference sequence). CDR3 in DNA: TGTGCCAGCAGTTACGACGGGATATGGACTAGCGGGGGAGGAGAGACCCAGTACTTC. Protein sequence: CASSYDGIWTSGGGETQYF.